This T cell receptor beta chain was retrieved from a study of OX40 agonist ivuxolimab in advanced cancers. As for the study in general: Treatment received earlier with anti-PD-1, anti-PD-L1 or anti-CTLA-4 agents was allowed, and around 36% had some.

People who had autoimmune disease history or systemic immunosuppression were excluded. Germline V gene lookup returns CDR1 LNHDA and CDR2 SQIVND (reference sequence). Trimming cost V 7 bases and J 0 bases; bases outside gene matches: 6. CDR3 length equals 15 residues. Profiling relied on immunoSEQ multiplex PCR, and the TCRdb table lists in-frame clones only, not all of them. In the table there are 20,000 to 25,000 clones, around three quarters of which are singletons. This sequence was found in an adult with an advanced solid tumor such as melanoma, head and neck, liver or kidney cancer. The sample was CD4+ or CD8+ T cells sorted from blood, taken in a trial of the OX40 agonist ivuxolimab. The chain recombines TRBV19 with TRBJ1-5; 7 positions agree with TRBD1. The CDR3 sequence: CASTERQGSNQPQHF. CDR3 nucleotides: TGTGCCAGTACCGAAAGACAGGGTAGCAATCAGCCCCAGCATTTT.